This record covers a single T cell receptor beta chain. Its target is unknown. These data belong to a study of CD8 T cells in ankylosing spondylitis. Study-wide results and limits: The disease-linked clones had a CD8+ phenotype and low blood frequencies. A TCR beta motif of eight highly homologous variants appeared characteristic of ankylosing spondylitis blood. The study looked at matched synovial fluid samples from ankylosing spondylitis patients. Disease-linked clones were reported to be significantly enriched there.

One entry per CDR3 protein results from TCRdb running MiXCR on the 5' RACE reads. Of 200,000 to 250,000 distinct CDR3 sequences in the sample, approximately 16% were seen once. With 4 bases removed from V and 4 bases from J, the gap between germline ends came to 13 bases. CDR1 and CDR2 (germline): SGHDN, FVKESK. There are 14 residues in the CDR3. V gene TRBV14 combines with J gene TRBJ1-2, with D perhaps matching TRBD1 (5 bases). What was sequenced was blood, either unsorted or a sorted T cell fraction (not recorded which). This sequence originates from a male donor with ankylosing spondylitis. The CDR3 loop reads CASSPSRGVYGYTF. The CDR3 bases are TGTGCCAGCAGCCCCTCCCGAGGGGTCTATGGCTACACCTTC.